The 5 T cell receptor beta chains given below trace back to one sample, sequenced in a study of blood T cell repertoires in COVID-19. TCRdb's copy holds only in-frame clones and misses some; the assay was immunoSEQ multiplex PCR. The sample comprises some 70,000 clones, around 89% of which are singletons, and 0.55% to 0.75% rests with the top ten. The sample taken for sequencing was peripheral blood. These TCRs come from a man in his 60s with acute or convalescent COVID-19.

V gene TRBV3-1 (or the pseudogene TRBV3-2) combines with J gene TRBJ2-1; 12 nucleotides align to TRBD2. The ends lost 6 bases at V and 6 bases at J; junction bases unmatched: 3. Germline values: CDR1 LGHDT, CDR2 YNNKEL (reference sequence). The CDR3 length is 14 residues. The CDR3 region is CASRLLAGGNEQFF. DNA for the CDR3: TGTGCCAGCAGATTACTAGCGGGGGGCAATGAGCAGTTCTTC.

The V gene is TRBV10-1, the J gene TRBJ2-2; TRBD2 agrees at 8 bases. This CDR3 region has 16 residues. Trimming took 3 bases from V and 7 from J; bases not matched to a gene: 10. Germline V gene lookup returns CDR1 WNHNN and CDR2 SYGVQD (reference sequence). CDR3 region: CASSETRAGGVGELFF. CDR3 coding DNA: TGCGCCAGCAGTGAAACTAGGGCGGGAGGAGTCGGGGAGCTGTTTTTT.

This clone was observed once. The CDR3 protein is CASSSRPLADGYTF. Here the CDR3 DNA reads TGTGCCAGTAGTTCCCGGCCTCTAGCTGATGGCTACACCTTC. The rearrangement joins TRBV19 to TRBJ1-2; D uncertain. Looked up from germline, CDR1 is LNHDA and CDR2 is SQIVND (reference sequence). Trimming took 5 bases from V and 6 from J, leaving 16 bases between them. There are 14 residues in the CDR3.

The rearrangement uses TRBV7-3 and TRBJ2-5, with TRBD1 matching 9 bases. The germline V gene has CDR1 SGHTA and CDR2 FQGTGA. Trimming removed 5 bases from V and 4 bases from J; junction bases left unmatched: 8. The CDR3 is 15 residues long. CDR3: CASSHNPGQGETQYF. In DNA form, the CDR3 reads TGTGCCAGCAGCCATAACCCGGGACAGGGAGAGACCCAGTACTTC. Complete variable domain (other parts from reference TRBV7-3 and TRBJ2-5): GAGVSQTPSNKVTEKGKYVELRCDPISGHTALYWYRQSLGQGPEFLIYFQGTGAADDSGLPNDRFFAVRPEGSVSTLKIQRTERGDSAVYLCASSHNPGQGETQYFGPGTRLLVL.

J is TRBJ2-7 and V is TRBV28, with TRBD2 identical over 8 bases. Germline CDR1 MDHEN, CDR2 SYDVKM. The J segment lost 0 bases and the V segment lost 6 bases, leaving 4 bases of the junction unmatched. CDR3 length: 14 residues. The CDR3 spells CASRTSGSSYEQYF. DNA of the CDR3: TGTGCCAGCAGAACTAGCGGAAGCTCCTACGAGCAGTACTTC.